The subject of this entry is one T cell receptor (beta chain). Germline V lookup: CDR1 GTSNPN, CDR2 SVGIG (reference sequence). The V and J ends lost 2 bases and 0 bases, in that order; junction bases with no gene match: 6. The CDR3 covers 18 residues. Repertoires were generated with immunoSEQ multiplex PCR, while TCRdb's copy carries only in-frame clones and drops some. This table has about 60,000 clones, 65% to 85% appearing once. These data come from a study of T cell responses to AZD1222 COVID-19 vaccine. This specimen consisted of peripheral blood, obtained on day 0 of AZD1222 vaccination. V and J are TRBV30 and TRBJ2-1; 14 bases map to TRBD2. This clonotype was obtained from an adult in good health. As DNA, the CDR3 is TGTGCCTGGAGTTTGGGACTAGCGGGGGTCTCCTCCTACAATGAGCAGTTCTTC. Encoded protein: CAWSLGLAGVSSYNEQFF.